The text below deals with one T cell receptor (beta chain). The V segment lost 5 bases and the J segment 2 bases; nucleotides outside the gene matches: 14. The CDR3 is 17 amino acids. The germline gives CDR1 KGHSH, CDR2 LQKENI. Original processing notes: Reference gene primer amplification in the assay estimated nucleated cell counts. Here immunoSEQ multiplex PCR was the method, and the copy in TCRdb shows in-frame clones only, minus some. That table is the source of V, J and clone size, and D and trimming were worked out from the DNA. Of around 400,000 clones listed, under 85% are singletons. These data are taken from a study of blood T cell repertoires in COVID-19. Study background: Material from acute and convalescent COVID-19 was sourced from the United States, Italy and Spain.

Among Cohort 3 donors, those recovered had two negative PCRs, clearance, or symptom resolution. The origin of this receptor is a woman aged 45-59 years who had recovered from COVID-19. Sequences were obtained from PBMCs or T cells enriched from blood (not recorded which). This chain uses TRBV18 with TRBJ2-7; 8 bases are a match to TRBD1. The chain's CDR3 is CASSSLGQATGTYEQYF. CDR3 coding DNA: TGTGCCAGCTCATCGCTGGGACAGGCGACGGGGACCTACGAGCAGTACTTC.